This T cell receptor (beta chain) was captured by sequencing in a study of shared clonotypes between healthy human individuals. The genomic DNA of each subset was split evenly across several immunoSEQ plates. Method: immunoSEQ multiplex PCR; TCRdb's copy keeps in-frame clones and lacks some. The data contain 2 million to 2.5 million clones, roughly 93% of them singletons. The CDR3 runs to 15 residues. The junction had 12 bases not matched to a gene; V was cut back by 4 bases and J by 9 bases. Germline lookup yields CDR1 SNHLY and CDR2 FYNNEI. This clonotype was obtained from a man between 18 and 29 years old in good health. Some clones in this sample may be carry-over from other donors' samples. Sequencing was done on a sample of naive CD4+ T cells from PBMCs. Subset denoted: CD45RA+ positively selected. The chain joins TRBV2 to TRBJ2-1; TRBD2 matches 7 bases. Here the CDR3 reads CASSATGLRVSEQFF. The CDR3 coding sequence is TGTGCCAGCAGTGCGACGGGACTAAGGGTTAGTGAGCAGTTCTTC.